Detailed here is one TCR beta chain. The antigen is not known. The CDR3 extends over 14 amino acids. V was trimmed by 0 bases and J by 2 bases, leaving 7 bases between them. From germline, CDR1 is SGDLS and CDR2 YYNGEE. This sample is part of a study of cytomegalovirus exposure and HLA in healthy donors. Whole-study findings and limits: There was a cluster of highly shared sequence variants that was likely a sequencing artifact. Generally TCR sequences proved uncommon, though certain public TCRs appeared in numerous donors. Excluded: some indistinguishable V segments such as TRBV6-2 and TRBV6-3.

Primers: 60 Vbeta forward and 13 Jbeta reverse. Measured with immunoSEQ multiplex PCR; TCRdb has only the in-frame clones, and not every one. This sample's table reports tens of thousands of clones. The rearrangement joins TRBV9 to TRBJ2-3; D is unclear. Specimen: PBMCs. The clonotype comes from a female donor in good health and CMV-seronegative. The CDR3 protein is CASSVDGYTDTQYF. As DNA, the CDR3 is TGTGCCAGCAGCGTAGACGGGTACACAGATACGCAGTATTTT.